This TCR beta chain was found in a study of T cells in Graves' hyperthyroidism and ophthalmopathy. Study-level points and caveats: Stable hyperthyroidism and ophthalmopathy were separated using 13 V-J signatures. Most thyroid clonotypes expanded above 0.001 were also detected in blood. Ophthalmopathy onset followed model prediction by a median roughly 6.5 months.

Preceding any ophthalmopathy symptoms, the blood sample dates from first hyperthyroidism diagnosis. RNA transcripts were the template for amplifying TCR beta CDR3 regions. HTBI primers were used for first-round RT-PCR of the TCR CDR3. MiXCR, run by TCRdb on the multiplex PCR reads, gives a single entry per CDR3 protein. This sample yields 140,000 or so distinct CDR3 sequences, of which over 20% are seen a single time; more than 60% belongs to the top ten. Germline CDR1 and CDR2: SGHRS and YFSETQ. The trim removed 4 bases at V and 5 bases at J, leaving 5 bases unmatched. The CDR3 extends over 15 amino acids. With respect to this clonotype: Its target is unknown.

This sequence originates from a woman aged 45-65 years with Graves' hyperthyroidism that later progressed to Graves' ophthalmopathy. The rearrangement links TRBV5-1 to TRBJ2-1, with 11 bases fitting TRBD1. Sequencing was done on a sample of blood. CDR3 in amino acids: CASSQWDRGNNEQFF. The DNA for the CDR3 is TGCGCCAGCAGCCAATGGGACAGGGGGAACAATGAGCAGTTCTTC.